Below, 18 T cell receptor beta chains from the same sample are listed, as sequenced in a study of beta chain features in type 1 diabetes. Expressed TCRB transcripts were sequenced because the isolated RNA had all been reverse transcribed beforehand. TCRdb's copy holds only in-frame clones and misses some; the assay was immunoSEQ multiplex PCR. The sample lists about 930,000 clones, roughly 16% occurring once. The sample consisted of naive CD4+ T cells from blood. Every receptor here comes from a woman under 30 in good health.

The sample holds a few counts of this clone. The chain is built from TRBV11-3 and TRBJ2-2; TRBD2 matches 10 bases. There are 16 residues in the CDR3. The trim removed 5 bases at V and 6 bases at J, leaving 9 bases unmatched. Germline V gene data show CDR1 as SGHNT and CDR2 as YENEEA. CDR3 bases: TGTGCCAGCAGCCCCCGGTGGGGACTAGCGCCCGGGGAGCTGTTTTTT. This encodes CASSPRWGLAPGELFF.

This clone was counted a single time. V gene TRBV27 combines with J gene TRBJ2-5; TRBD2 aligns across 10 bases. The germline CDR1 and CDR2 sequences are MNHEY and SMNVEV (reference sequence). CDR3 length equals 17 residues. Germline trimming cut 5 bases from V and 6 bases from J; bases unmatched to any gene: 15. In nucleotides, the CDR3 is TGTGCCAGCAGTCAAACAATTATAGCGGGAGGAGGCCAGACCCAGTACTTC. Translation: CASSQTIIAGGGQTQYF.

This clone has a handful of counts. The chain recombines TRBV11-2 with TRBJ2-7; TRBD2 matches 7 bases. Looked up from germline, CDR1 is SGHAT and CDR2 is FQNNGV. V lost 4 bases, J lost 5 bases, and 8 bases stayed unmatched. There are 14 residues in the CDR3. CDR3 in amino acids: CASSSRGGKDEQYF. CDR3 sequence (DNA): TGTGCCAGCAGCTCCCGGGGAGGGAAGGACGAGCAGTACTTC.

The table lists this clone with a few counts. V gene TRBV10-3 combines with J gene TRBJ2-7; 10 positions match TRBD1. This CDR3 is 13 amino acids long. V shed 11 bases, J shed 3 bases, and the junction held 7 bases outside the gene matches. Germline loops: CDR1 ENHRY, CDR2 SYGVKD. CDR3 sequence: CAAGTGDDYEQYF. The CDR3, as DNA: TGTGCCGCCGGGACAGGGGACGACTACGAGCAGTACTTC.

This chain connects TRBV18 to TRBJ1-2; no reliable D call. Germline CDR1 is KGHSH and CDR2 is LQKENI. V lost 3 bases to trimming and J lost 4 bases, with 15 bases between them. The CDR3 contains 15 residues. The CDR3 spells CASSPVGGIGYGYTF. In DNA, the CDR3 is TGTGCCAGCTCACCGGTCGGAGGAATAGGCTATGGCTACACCTTC.

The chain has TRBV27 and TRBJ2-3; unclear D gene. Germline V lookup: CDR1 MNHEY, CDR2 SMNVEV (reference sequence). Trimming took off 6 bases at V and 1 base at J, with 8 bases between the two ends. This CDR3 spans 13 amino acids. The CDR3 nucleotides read TGTGCCAGCAGATCGACCGGCACAGATACGCAGTATTTT. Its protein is CASRSTGTDTQYF.

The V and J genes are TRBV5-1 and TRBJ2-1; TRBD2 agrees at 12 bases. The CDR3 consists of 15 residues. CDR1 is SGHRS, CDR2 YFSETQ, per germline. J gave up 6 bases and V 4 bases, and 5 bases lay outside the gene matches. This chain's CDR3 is CASSPLAGGSNEQFF. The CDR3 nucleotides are TGCGCCAGCAGCCCTCTAGCGGGAGGGAGCAATGAGCAGTTCTTC.

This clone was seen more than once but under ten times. The DNA of the CDR3 is TGTGCCAGCAGCTTGGACCTCCGCTACAATGAGCAGTTCTTC. Translating it yields CASSLDLRYNEQFF. J is TRBJ2-1 and V is TRBV5-5; the D is unclear. CDR1 and CDR2 (germline): SGHKS, YYEKEE (reference sequence). Trimming removed 0 bases from V and 3 bases from J, with 7 bases in between. This CDR3 spans 14 amino acids.

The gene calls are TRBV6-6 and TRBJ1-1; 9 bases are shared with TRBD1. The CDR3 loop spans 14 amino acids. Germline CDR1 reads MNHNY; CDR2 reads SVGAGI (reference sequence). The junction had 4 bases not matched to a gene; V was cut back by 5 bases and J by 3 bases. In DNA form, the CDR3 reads TGTGCCAGCAGTGGACAGGGGTTGGACACTGAAGCTTTCTTT. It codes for CASSGQGLDTEAFF.

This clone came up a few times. The CDR3 DNA reads as TGTGCCAGCAGCCCACGGCGATCTGGGGCCAACGTCCTGACTTTC. This gives the protein CASSPRRSGANVLTF. The chain links TRBV13 to TRBJ2-6; no firm D call. The CDR3 is 15 amino acids. Looked up from germline, CDR1 is PRHDT and CDR2 is FYEKMQ (reference sequence). V lost 5 bases to trimming and J lost 1 base, with 9 bases between them.

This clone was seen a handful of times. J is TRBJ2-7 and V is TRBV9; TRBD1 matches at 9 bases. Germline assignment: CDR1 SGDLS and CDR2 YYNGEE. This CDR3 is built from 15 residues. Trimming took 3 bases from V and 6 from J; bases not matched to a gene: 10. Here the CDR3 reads CASSAGTGPPSEQYF. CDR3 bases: TGTGCCAGCAGCGCTGGGACAGGGCCACCGAGCGAGCAGTACTTC.

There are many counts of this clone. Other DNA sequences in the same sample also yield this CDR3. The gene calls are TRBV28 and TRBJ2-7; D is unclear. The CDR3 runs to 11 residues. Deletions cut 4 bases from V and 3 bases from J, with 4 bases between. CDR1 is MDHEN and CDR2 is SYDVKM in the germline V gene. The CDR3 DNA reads TGTGCCAGCAGTTCCAACTACGAGCAGTACTTC. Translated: CASSSNYEQYF.

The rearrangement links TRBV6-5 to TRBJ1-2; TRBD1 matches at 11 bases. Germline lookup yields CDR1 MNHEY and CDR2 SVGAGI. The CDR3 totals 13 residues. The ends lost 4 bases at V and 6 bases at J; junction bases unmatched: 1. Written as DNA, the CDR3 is TGTGCCAGCAGTTCGGACAGGGGGCATGGCTACACCTTC. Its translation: CASSSDRGHGYTF.

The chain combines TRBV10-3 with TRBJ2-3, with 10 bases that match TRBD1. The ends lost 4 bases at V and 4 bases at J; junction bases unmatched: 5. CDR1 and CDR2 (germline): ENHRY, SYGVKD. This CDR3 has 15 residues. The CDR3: CAISATGTGADTQYF. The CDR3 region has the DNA TGTGCCATCAGTGCGACCGGGACAGGGGCAGATACGCAGTATTTT.

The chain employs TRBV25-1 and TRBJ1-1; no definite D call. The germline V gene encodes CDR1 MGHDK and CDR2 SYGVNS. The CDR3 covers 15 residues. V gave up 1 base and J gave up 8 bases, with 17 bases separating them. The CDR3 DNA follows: TGTGCCAGCAGTGAATTAGGCCCCAAGCAAGGAGAAGCTTTCTTT. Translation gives CASSELGPKQGEAFF.

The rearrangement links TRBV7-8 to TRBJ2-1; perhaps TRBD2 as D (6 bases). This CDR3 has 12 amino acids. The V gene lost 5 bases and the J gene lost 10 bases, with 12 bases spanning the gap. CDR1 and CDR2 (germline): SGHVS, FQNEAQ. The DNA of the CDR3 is TGTGCCAGCAGCGCGGGGTTCGGGGAGCAGTTCTTC. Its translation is CASSAGFGEQFF.

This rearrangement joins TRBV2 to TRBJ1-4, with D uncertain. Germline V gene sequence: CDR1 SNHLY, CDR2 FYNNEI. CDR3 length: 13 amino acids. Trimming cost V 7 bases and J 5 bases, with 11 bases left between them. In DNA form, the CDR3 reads TGTGCCAGCAAAGGACCCAGAAATGAAAAACTGTTTTTT. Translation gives CASKGPRNEKLFF. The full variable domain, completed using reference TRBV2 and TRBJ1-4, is EPEVTQTPSHQVTQMGQEVILRCVPISNHLYFYWYRQILGQKVEFLVSFYNNEISEKSEIFDDQFSVERPDGSNFTLKIRSTKLEDSAMYFCASKGPRNEKLFFGSGTQLSVL.

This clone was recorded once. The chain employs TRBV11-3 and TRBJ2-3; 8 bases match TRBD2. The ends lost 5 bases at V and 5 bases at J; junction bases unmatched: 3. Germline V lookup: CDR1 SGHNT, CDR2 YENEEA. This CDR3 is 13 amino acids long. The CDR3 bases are TGTGCCAGCAGCCTGACTAGCGTAGATACGCAGTATTTT. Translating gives CASSLTSVDTQYF.